This T cell receptor beta chain came from a study of T-cell memory formation after mild COVID-19. Overall study context: Each donor largely had its own TCR clusters.

This clonotype was found a few times. TCRdb re-analysed the 5' RACE reads in MiXCR, keeping a single row per CDR3 protein. The repertoire holds around 470,000 distinct CDR3 sequences, 20% seen once, with 8.4% in the top ten. Source material: PBMCs or a T cell subset sorted from them (not recorded which). This TCR came from an adult woman who had mild COVID-19 (a few samples of this study predate the infection). Cell type and time point are not known.

The CDR3 sequence: CACSRDRTTGELFF. The CDR3 DNA sequence: TGTGCCTGTTCCCGGGACAGGACCACCGGGGAGCTGTTTTTT. This chain links TRBV7-2 with TRBJ2-2; 8 bases are shared with TRBD1. CDR1 and CDR2 (germline): SGHTA, FQGNSA. The CDR3 contains 14 residues. V trimming: 11 bases; J trimming: 4 bases; junction bases outside the gene matches: 9.